This T cell receptor beta chain was sequenced for a study of cytomegalovirus exposure and HLA in healthy donors. To note about this clone: The antigen is undetermined.

Germline V gene sequence: CDR1 MNHEY, CDR2 SVGAGI. The CDR3 consists of 13 residues. V was trimmed by 5 bases and J by 5 bases, leaving 10 bases between them. The donors were part of the validation cohort of 95 to 150 subjects. That cohort was separate from the first cohort, which comprised roughly 670 subjects. Profiled with immunoSEQ multiplex PCR; TCRdb holds only in-frame clones, not every one. Among under 80,000 clones listed, roughly 90% were seen once. General observations from the study: Rarity characterized most TCR sequences, yet some public TCRs appeared in many donors. Diagnosis of cytomegalovirus status made by the classifier reportedly showed high specificity and sensitivity. Cytomegalovirus association was assigned to approximately 160 TCR beta chains.

The chain couples TRBV6-5 to TRBJ1-5; D gene uncertain. The receptor's source is a young woman in good health and CMV-seronegative. The sequenced sample was PBMCs. The CDR3 region has the DNA TGTGCCAGCAGTCGGCAAAGCGATCAGCCCCAGCATTTT. Its protein product is CASSRQSDQPQHF.